This T cell receptor (beta chain) is drawn from a study of blood T cell repertoires in COVID-19. Study at large: The origin of the acute and convalescent COVID-19 samples was the United States, Italy and Spain. The cDNA or gDNA used as material had been derived from T cells, B-cell-depleted T cells, or PBMCs.

V was clipped by 3 bases and J by 4 bases, with 17 bases between them. The germline gives CDR1 SGHRS, CDR2 YFSETQ. The CDR3 extends over 15 amino acids. In the source study's methods: Scientists estimated how many nucleated cells there were by amplifying reference gene primers. Produced via immunoSEQ multiplex PCR; TCRdb's table is partial and in-frame only. V, J and clone size are those of that table, while D and trimming were read from the DNA. The sample lists 150,000 to 200,000 clones; around 77% were seen once. The receptor comes from a man between 60 and 75 years old with active or convalescent COVID-19. This chain uses TRBV5-1 with TRBJ2-7; D may be TRBD1 (6 bases). The sequenced sample consisted of peripheral blood. The CDR3 DNA sequence: TGCGCCAGCAGCTGGGATGGGGACAATAGATACGAGCAGTACTTC. Protein product: CASSWDGDNRYEQYF.